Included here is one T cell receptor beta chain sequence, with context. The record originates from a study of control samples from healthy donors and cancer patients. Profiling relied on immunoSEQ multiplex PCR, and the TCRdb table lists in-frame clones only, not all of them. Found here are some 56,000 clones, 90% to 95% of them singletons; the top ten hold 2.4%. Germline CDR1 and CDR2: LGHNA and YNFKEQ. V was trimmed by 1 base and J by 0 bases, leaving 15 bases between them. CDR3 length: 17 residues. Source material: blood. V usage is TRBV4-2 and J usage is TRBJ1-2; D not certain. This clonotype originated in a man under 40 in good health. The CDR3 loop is CASSQGLEALANYGYTF. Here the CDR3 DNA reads TGTGCCAGCAGCCAAGGGTTGGAGGCCTTAGCTAACTATGGCTACACCTTC.